A single sample gave rise to the 21 T cell receptor beta chains below, sequenced in a study of cytomegalovirus exposure and HLA in healthy donors. With 60 Vbeta and 13 Jbeta primers, the PCR was carried out. Repertoires were generated with immunoSEQ multiplex PCR, while TCRdb's copy carries only in-frame clones and drops some. The sample includes some 130,000 clones, 81% of them seen just once. Sequencing was done on a sample of PBMCs. These receptor sequences come from a woman in her 40s in good health and CMV-seropositive.

J is TRBJ2-1 and V is TRBV7-9, with a tentative D call TRBD2 (6 bases). The CDR3 loop spans 12 amino acids. The ends were cut back, 2 bases at V and 10 bases at J, with 9 bases in the middle. From germline, CDR1 is SEHNR and CDR2 FQNEAQ (reference sequence). CDR3 in amino acids: CASSLIAVEQFF. For the CDR3, the DNA is TGTGCCAGCAGCTTAATAGCGGTAGAGCAGTTCTTC.

The rearrangement joins TRBV10-2 to TRBJ1-5; TRBD1 aligns across 7 bases. The ends lost 0 bases at V and 4 bases at J; junction bases unmatched: 3. The length of the CDR3 is 15 residues. Germline CDR1 reads WSHSY; CDR2 reads SAAADI. CDR3 amino acids: CASSESRQGNQPQHF. CDR3 nucleotide sequence: TGCGCCAGCAGTGAGTCCCGACAGGGAAATCAGCCCCAGCATTTT.

This clone has just a few counts. The chain has TRBV6-5 and TRBJ1-1; D is unclear. The germline V gene has CDR1 MNHEY and CDR2 SVGAGI. This CDR3 comprises 11 residues. The V end lost 8 bases, the J end lost 2 bases, and 6 bases lay between the germline ends. For the CDR3, the DNA is TGTGCCAGCGGAGTTAACACTGAAGCTTTCTTT. Its protein product is CASGVNTEAFF.

The chain couples TRBV19 to TRBJ1-1; the D is unclear. The V gene lost 6 bases and the J gene lost 1 base, with 9 bases spanning the gap. This CDR3 spans 13 amino acids. CDR1 is LNHDA, CDR2 SQIVND, per germline (reference sequence). The CDR3 is CASRSGANTEAFF. DNA for the CDR3: TGTGCCAGTAGATCGGGAGCGAACACTGAAGCTTTCTTT.

This clone was seen a few times. This rearrangement joins TRBV5-1 to TRBJ2-1; 8 bases align to TRBD1. The CDR3 sequence is 14 residues long. In germline, CDR1 is SGHRS, CDR2 YFSETQ. V lost 2 bases, J lost 8 bases, and 6 bases stayed unmatched. The CDR3 nucleotides are TGCGCCAGCAGCTTTAAGACAGGGGAAGATGAGCAGTTCTTC. It specifies CASSFKTGEDEQFF.

This rearrangement joins TRBV2 to TRBJ1-5; D remains unclear. This CDR3 is 14 amino acids long. Germline CDR1 is SNHLY and CDR2 is FYNNEI. V was clipped by 2 bases and J by 6 bases, with 11 bases between them. Written as DNA, the CDR3 is TGTGCCAGCAGTGAATTGGCGGGCGGTCAGCCCCAGCATTTT. Translating gives CASSELAGGQPQHF.

The V and J genes are TRBV14 and TRBJ2-3; perhaps TRBD1 as D (6 bases). CDR3 length: 15 residues. Germline V gene sequence: CDR1 SGHDN, CDR2 FVKESK. V dropped 1 base and J dropped 0 bases, with 8 bases sitting between them. The DNA of the CDR3 is TGTGCCAGCAGCCAAGGGGACACTAGCACAGATACGCAGTATTTT. This gives the protein CASSQGDTSTDTQYF.

The chain combines TRBV5-1 with TRBJ2-2, with 11 bases that match TRBD1. Per the germline V gene, CDR1 is SGHRS and CDR2 is YFSETQ. Trimming cost V 4 bases and J 6 bases; bases outside gene matches: 8. The CDR3 is made up of 16 amino acids. Here the CDR3 reads CASSPDRGPRAGELFF. The DNA of the CDR3 is TGCGCCAGCAGCCCGGACAGGGGGCCTAGGGCCGGGGAGCTGTTTTTT.

The chain couples TRBV15 to TRBJ1-4; D remains unclear. Germline-derived CDR1 and CDR2 are LNHNV and YYDKDF (reference sequence). This CDR3 spans 15 amino acids. V lost 0 bases and J 8 bases, leaving 13 bases between the germline ends. CDR3 sequence reads: CATSRDNPLGEKLFF. The CDR3 DNA reads as TGTGCCACCAGCAGAGATAACCCCCTAGGAGAAAAACTGTTTTTT.

The rearrangement joins TRBV4-2 to TRBJ2-5, with 9 nucleotides matching TRBD2. V lost 0 bases and J lost 5; bases outside the gene matches: 4. The CDR3 has 15 amino acids. Per the germline V gene, CDR1 is LGHNA and CDR2 is YNFKEQ. The CDR3 loop is CASSQDASGEETQYF. The CDR3 DNA reads TGTGCCAGCAGCCAAGATGCTAGCGGGGAGGAGACCCAGTACTTC.

Here the CDR3 reads CASSVAGTGYPYEQYF. The CDR3 DNA is TGTGCCAGCAGCGTAGCTGGGACAGGGTACCCCTACGAGCAGTACTTC. J is TRBJ2-7 and V is TRBV9; 9 nucleotides line up with TRBD1. Germline V gene data show CDR1 as SGDLS and CDR2 as YYNGEE. V shed 0 bases and J 2 bases; nucleotides not matched to a gene: 6. There are 16 residues in the CDR3.

The chain recombines TRBV5-4 with TRBJ1-2; TRBD1 might be the D (5 bases). This CDR3 is built from 14 residues. CDR1 and CDR2 (germline): SGHNT, YYREEE (reference sequence). V was pared by 5 bases and J by 4 bases, with 15 bases between. Written as DNA, the CDR3 is TGTGCCAGCAGACTGGGGGGTCAGAGCTATGGCTACACCTTC. Amino acid sequence: CASRLGGQSYGYTF.

The chain combines TRBV19 with TRBJ2-1; 9 bases are shared with TRBD1. The CDR3 loop spans 13 amino acids. V lost 9 bases and J lost 9; bases outside the gene matches: 9. Germline CDR1 is LNHDA and CDR2 is SQIVND (reference sequence). The CDR3 sequence is CASCPQGASEQFF. DNA for the CDR3: TGTGCCAGCTGCCCACAGGGGGCCAGTGAGCAGTTCTTC.

The chain has TRBV14 and TRBJ2-2, with 7 bases fitting TRBD1. With 3 bases clipped from V and 0 bases from J, the junction kept 4 bases outside the gene matches. This CDR3 comprises 16 residues. Germline V gene data show CDR1 as SGHDN and CDR2 as FVKESK. CDR3 loop: CASSQRQGANTGELFF. The CDR3 nucleotides are TGTGCCAGCAGCCAGAGACAGGGAGCGAACACCGGGGAGCTGTTTTTT.

The V and J genes are TRBV10-3 and TRBJ2-3, with 12 bases that match TRBD1. The CDR3 sequence is 16 residues long. Germline assignment: CDR1 ENHRY and CDR2 SYGVKD. V dropped 7 bases and J dropped 3; count of bases not matched to a gene: 8. CDR3 bases: TGTGCCATCAACCCCGGGACAGGGGGCCGTACAGATACGCAGTATTTT. This codes for CAINPGTGGRTDTQYF.

The V gene is TRBV9, the J gene TRBJ2-3; 7 bases fit TRBD2. V was clipped by 3 bases and J by 4 bases; unmatched bases: 14. The length of the CDR3 is 17 residues. Germline lookup yields CDR1 SGDLS and CDR2 YYNGEE. CDR3 bases: TGTGCCAGCAGCGAGAACCTAGCGGAGGTCGGCGCAGATACGCAGTATTTT. This codes for CASSENLAEVGADTQYF.

This clone was detected only once. The CDR3 region has the DNA TGTGCCAGCAGCCGCTTCGGAGAGGCTGGAAACACCATATATTTT. Protein sequence: CASSRFGEAGNTIYF. The rearrangement uses TRBV7-2 and TRBJ1-3; D remains ambiguous. CDR1 is SGHTA, CDR2 FQGNSA, per germline. V dropped 5 bases and J dropped 2 bases, with 13 bases sitting between them. CDR3 length: 15 amino acids.

The chain couples TRBV6-5 to TRBJ1-2, with D uncertain. This CDR3 has 14 residues. In germline, CDR1 is MNHEY, CDR2 SVGAGI. Trimming pared 7 bases from V and 2 bases from J, leaving 14 bases between. The CDR3 region is CASTRTDPNYGYTF. The CDR3 nucleotides are TGTGCCAGCACCCGGACTGACCCAAACTATGGCTACACCTTC.

This clone appeared once. This chain links TRBV19 with TRBJ1-1; D is ambiguous. The CDR3 consists of 13 residues. Germline assignment: CDR1 LNHDA and CDR2 SQIVND (reference sequence). The V end was cut by 4 bases, the J end by 0 bases, with 6 bases between. DNA of the CDR3: TGTGCCAGTAGTACACACCTGAACACTGAAGCTTTCTTT. Translation: CASSTHLNTEAFF.

This rearrangement joins TRBV30 to TRBJ1-1; TRBD1 is a possible D gene (6 bases). The CDR3 consists of 14 residues. The germline V gene encodes CDR1 GTSNPN and CDR2 SVGIG (reference sequence). The ends were cut back, 5 bases at V and 3 bases at J, with 16 bases in the middle. This CDR3 is CAWLPQGWDTEAFF. The CDR3 region has the DNA TGTGCCTGGCTCCCACAGGGTTGGGACACTGAAGCTTTCTTT.

The rearrangement uses TRBV9 and TRBJ2-5, with D tentatively TRBD1 (6 bases). V gave up 3 bases and J gave up 2 bases, with 14 bases separating them. This CDR3 contains 15 residues. Per the germline V gene, CDR1 is SGDLS and CDR2 is YYNGEE. The CDR3 DNA follows: TGTGCCAGCAGCGCTAGGTCGGGGACACAAGAGACCCAGTACTTC. Translated, it gives CASSARSGTQETQYF.